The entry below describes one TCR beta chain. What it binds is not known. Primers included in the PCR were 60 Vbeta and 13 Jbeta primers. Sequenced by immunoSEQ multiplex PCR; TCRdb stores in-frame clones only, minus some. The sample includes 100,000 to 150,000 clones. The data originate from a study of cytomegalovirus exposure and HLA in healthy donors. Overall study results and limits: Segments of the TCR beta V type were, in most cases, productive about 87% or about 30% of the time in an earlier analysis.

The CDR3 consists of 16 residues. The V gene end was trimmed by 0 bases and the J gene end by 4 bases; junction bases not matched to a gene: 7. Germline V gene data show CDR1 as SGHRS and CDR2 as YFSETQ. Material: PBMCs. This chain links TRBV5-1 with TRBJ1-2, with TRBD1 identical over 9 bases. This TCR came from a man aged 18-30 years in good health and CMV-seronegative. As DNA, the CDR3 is TGCGCCAGCAGCTTGGGGGGGACAGGGCTTCTCTATGGCTACACCTTC. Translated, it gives CASSLGGTGLLYGYTF.